A selection of T cell receptor beta chains follows, all from one sample in a study of CD8 T cells in ankylosing spondylitis. TCRdb processed the 5' RACE reads anew with MiXCR; each CDR3 protein has one entry. The table includes around 180,000 distinct CDR3 sequences, 18% detected once. The sequenced material came from blood, either unsorted or a sorted T cell fraction (not recorded which). The receptor source for this set is a male donor under 30 with ankylosing spondylitis or in good health (not recorded which). Each CDR3 is given with its conserved first and last residue. The D gene is left open where the match is weak.

D,V,J,CDR3
NA,TRBV28,TRBJ2-5,CASSYGGRRQETQYF
TRBD2,TRBV6-2/TRBV6-3,TRBJ2-2,CASSTGGTNTGELFF
NA,TRBV20-1,TRBJ2-7,CSARMLVGYEQYF
NA,TRBV20-1,TRBJ2-1,CSATSFSYNEQFF
NA,TRBV5-5,TRBJ2-2,CASSLWKNTGELFF
TRBD1,TRBV19,TRBJ2-3,CAISTGGTDTQYF
TRBD2,TRBV6-2/TRBV6-3,TRBJ2-7,CASSYLPPGLAGAEQYF
TRBD2,TRBV5-5,TRBJ2-5,CASSKGTSPETQYF
NA,TRBV29-1,TRBJ2-1,CSVDRVNEQFF
NA,TRBV24-1,TRBJ2-1,CATSDPPGGGNNEQFF
NA,TRBV20-1,TRBJ2-1,CSANPLKESGKQFF
NA,TRBV7-9,TRBJ2-1,CASRKGEGDEQFF
TRBD1,TRBV11-2,TRBJ2-2,CASSLDQGAFTGELFF
NA,TRBV27,TRBJ2-3,CASSPGARTDTQYF
TRBD2,TRBV30,TRBJ2-1,CAGGLAGREQFF
NA,TRBV12-3/TRBV12-4,TRBJ2-2,CASTLEGTGELFF
NA,TRBV6-1,TRBJ2-2,CASSRKTNTGELFF
NA,TRBV5-6,TRBJ2-4,CASSYRTVAKNIQYF